The T cell receptor beta chain under discussion was sequenced for a study of T cells in Graves' hyperthyroidism and ophthalmopathy. This clonotype came up many times. The target antigen is unknown. The CDR3 regions of TCR beta were amplified from RNA transcripts. The TCR CDR3 first-round RT-PCR relied on the HTBI primer set. TCRdb reprocessed the multiplex PCR reads via MiXCR and lists one record per CDR3 protein. The sample consists of 300,000 to 450,000 distinct CDR3 sequences, roughly 12% of them appearing once. General observations from the study: Among clonotypes expanded in thyroid above 0.001, most were also found in blood.

Trimming cost V 0 bases and J 4 bases; bases outside gene matches: 10. This CDR3 is built from 17 residues. Germline values: CDR1 LGHNT, CDR2 FRNRAP. The origin of this receptor is a man aged 25-45 years with Graves' hyperthyroidism that later progressed to Graves' ophthalmopathy. The rearrangement uses TRBV12-5 and TRBJ2-3, with 7 bases identical to TRBD2. Sequencing was performed on blood. CDR3 protein: CASGLVRISGWADTQYF. The CDR3 nucleotides read TGTGCTAGTGGTTTGGTACGGATTAGCGGGTGGGCAGATACGCAGTATTTT. The complete variable domain, with remaining parts taken from reference TRBV12-5 and TRBJ2-3, reads DARVTQTPRHKVTEMGQEVTMRCQPILGHNTVFWYRQTMMQGLELLAYFRNRAPLDDSGMPKDRFSAEMPDATLATLKIQPSEPRDSAVYFCASGLVRISGWADTQYFGPGTRLTVL.